These 21 T cell receptor beta chains were all obtained from the same sample, sequenced in a study of blood T cell repertoires in COVID-19. Here immunoSEQ multiplex PCR was the method, and the copy in TCRdb shows in-frame clones only, minus some. The sample contains hundreds of thousands of clones, more than 70% of which appear only once. The sequenced material came from PBMCs or T cells enriched from blood (not recorded which). The receptors here all came from a woman aged 40-49 years with acute COVID-19.

The chain couples TRBV28 to TRBJ2-2; no firm D call. Germline CDR1 reads MDHEN; CDR2 reads SYDVKM. Trimming removed 2 bases from V and 3 bases from J, with 7 bases in between. The CDR3 loop spans 14 amino acids. In DNA form, the CDR3 reads TGTGCCAGCAGTTTAATACAATACACCGGGGAGCTGTTTTTT. This codes for CASSLIQYTGELFF.

This chain links TRBV4-1 with TRBJ1-2; tentative D call: TRBD1 (5 bases). CDR1 and CDR2 from the germline V gene are MGHRA and YSYEKL. The CDR3 extends over 15 amino acids. Trimming stripped 1 base from V and 4 bases from J, with 13 bases between. CDR3 DNA sequence: TGCGCCAGCAGCCAAGGGCCACGACAGATCTATGGCTACACCTTC. Its translation is CASSQGPRQIYGYTF.

The V call is TRBV24-1, the J call TRBJ1-5; D might be TRBD1 (5 bases). Germline V gives CDR1 KGHDR, CDR2 SFDVKD. The CDR3 has 15 residues. The germline V and J ends were trimmed by 4 bases and 2 bases, with 11 bases remaining between them. CDR3 bases: TGTGCCACCAGTGAGGACACCGTTGGCAATCAGCCCCAGCATTTT. Protein: CATSEDTVGNQPQHF.

The J gene is TRBJ2-2, the V gene TRBV7-9, with a weak D call TRBD2 (5 bases). This CDR3 region has 18 residues. CDR1 and CDR2 (germline): SEHNR, FQNEAQ (reference sequence). With 5 bases removed from V and 0 bases from J, the gap between germline ends came to 19 bases. DNA for the CDR3: TGTGCCAGCAGCCGACCTGGAACTAGAACCGCGAACACCGGGGAGCTGTTTTTT. Protein: CASSRPGTRTANTGELFF.

V and J are TRBV28 and TRBJ1-2; TRBD1 aligns across 10 bases. Trimming removed 7 bases from V and 7 bases from J; junction bases left unmatched: 6. Germline loops: CDR1 MDHEN, CDR2 SYDVKM. The CDR3 totals 13 residues. The CDR3 region is CASTSGTGAGYTF. The CDR3 DNA reads as TGTGCCAGCACCTCCGGGACAGGGGCTGGCTACACCTTC.

V is TRBV19 and J is TRBJ1-4; D gene uncertain. The CDR3 runs to 14 residues. Trimming shortened V by 4 bases and J by 8 bases, and 14 bases separated the two germline ends. Germline V gene data show CDR1 as LNHDA and CDR2 as SQIVND (reference sequence). For the CDR3, the DNA is TGTGCCAGTAGTAGTCGGGGATTTGGAGAAAAACTGTTTTTT. Its translation: CASSSRGFGEKLFF.

The CDR3 bases are TGCAGTGGGACATATAATGAAAAACTGTTTTTT. It translates to CSGTYNEKLFF. The V gene is TRBV20-1, the J gene TRBJ1-4; possible D gene TRBD1, 5 bases. Germline CDR1 reads DFQATT; CDR2 reads SNEGSKA (reference sequence). The V end lost 7 bases, the J end lost 4 bases, and 7 bases lay between the germline ends. This CDR3 comprises 11 residues.

The CDR3: CASSTGTSSYEQYF. Here the CDR3 DNA reads TGTGCCAGCAGTACAGGGACGAGCTCCTACGAGCAGTACTTC. The genes are TRBV6-5 and TRBJ2-7, with D possibly TRBD1 on 6 matching bases. V lost 5 bases and J 0 bases, leaving 11 bases between the germline ends. The CDR3 runs to 14 residues. Germline values: CDR1 MNHEY, CDR2 SVGAGI.

The chain joins TRBV7-5 to TRBJ2-1; the table's D call TRBD2 went unverified against the DNA. TRBV7-5 represents a pseudogene. The CDR3 loop spans 14 amino acids. The CDR3 is CARSHPGWGGTGFF. CDR3 in DNA: TGTGCCAGAAGCCACCCCGGATGGGGCGGGACCGGGTTCTTC.

The gene calls are TRBV20-1 and TRBJ2-3; 12 bases agree with TRBD2. Germline V CDR1 and CDR2: DFQATT, SNEGSKA (reference sequence). The junction had 7 bases not matched to a gene; V was cut back by 3 bases and J by 0 bases. CDR3 length: 17 amino acids. In DNA, the CDR3 is TGCAGTGCTAGTCATTTGGGGACTAGCGGGAGCACAGATACGCAGTATTTT. Amino acids: CSASHLGTSGSTDTQYF.

The sample holds a few counts of this clone. V usage is TRBV6-5 and J usage is TRBJ1-4; no firm D call. The CDR3 consists of 14 residues. Germline V gene lookup returns CDR1 MNHEY and CDR2 SVGAGI. Trimming removed 6 bases at V and 2 bases at J, with 10 bases between. The CDR3: CASRRASTNEKLFF. CDR3 in DNA: TGTGCCAGCAGGAGAGCGTCGACTAATGAAAAACTGTTTTTT.

This clone was found a few times. The chain employs TRBV5-4 and TRBJ2-3, with 10 bases that match TRBD1. Germline-derived CDR1 and CDR2 are SGHNT and YYREEE (reference sequence). The junction had 5 bases not matched to a gene; V was cut back by 0 bases and J by 1 base. The CDR3 loop spans 17 amino acids. CDR3 DNA sequence: TGTGCCAGCAGCTTGGGAGGGACAGGGGCCGGCACAGATACGCAGTATTTT. Its protein is CASSLGGTGAGTDTQYF.

This chain joins TRBV27 and TRBJ1-6; no reliable D call. Germline V gene lookup returns CDR1 MNHEY and CDR2 SMNVEV (reference sequence). The CDR3 has 13 amino acids. V shed 3 bases and J shed 8 bases, with 8 bases lying between them. DNA for the CDR3: TGTGCCAGCAGTTTCGGGGATTATTCACCCCTCCACTTT. This translates into CASSFGDYSPLHF.

The CDR3 region is CASSRLTGGPYNSPLHF. The CDR3 bases are TGCGCCAGCAGCCGCCTAACAGGGGGCCCCTATAATTCACCCCTCCACTTT. V and J are TRBV4-3 and TRBJ1-6; 9 bases agree with TRBD1. Per the germline V gene, CDR1 is LGHNA and CDR2 is YSLEER. This CDR3 region has 17 residues. V shed 4 bases and J 2 bases; nucleotides not matched to a gene: 6.

This sequence joins TRBV7-9 and TRBJ1-2; D remains unclear. This CDR3 is built from 10 residues. The germline V and J ends were trimmed by 5 bases and 7 bases, with 5 bases remaining between them. The germline gives CDR1 SEHNR, CDR2 FQNEAQ (reference sequence). The CDR3 loop reads CASSERGYTF. CDR3 bases: TGTGCCAGCAGCGAGCGTGGCTACACCTTC.

The chain joins TRBV5-4 to TRBJ2-1; 7 nucleotides line up with TRBD2. From germline, CDR1 is SGHNT and CDR2 YYREEE (reference sequence). CDR3 size: 15 residues. The V and J ends lost 1 base and 3 bases, in that order; junction bases with no gene match: 4. The CDR3: CASSLQSGVYNEQFF. Written as DNA, the CDR3 is TGTGCCAGCAGCTTGCAGAGCGGGGTCTACAATGAGCAGTTCTTC.

V gene TRBV19 combines with J gene TRBJ2-5; D remains unclear. Germline CDR1 reads LNHDA; CDR2 reads SQIVND (reference sequence). The length of the CDR3 is 14 residues. Trimming cost V 0 bases and J 3 bases, with 8 bases left between them. In nucleotides, the CDR3 is TGTGCCAGTAGTATAGATCTCTCTGAAGAGACCCAGTACTTC. Protein product: CASSIDLSEETQYF. The variable domain in full, with the rest retrieved from reference TRBV19 and TRBJ2-5, is DGGITQSPKYLFRKEGQNVTLSCEQNLNHDAMYWYRQDPGQGLRLIYYSQIVNDFQKGDIAEGYSVSREKKESFPLTVTSAQKNPTAFYLCASSIDLSEETQYFGPGTRLLVL.

This clone is a singleton in its sample. The J gene is TRBJ1-4, the V gene TRBV27, with D perhaps matching TRBD1 (5 bases). The length of the CDR3 is 12 residues. V lost 4 bases, J lost 8 bases, and 8 bases lay in between. CDR1 and CDR2 (germline): MNHEY, SMNVEV (reference sequence). CDR3 coding DNA: TGTGCCAGCAGTTCAGGGCACGAAAAACTGTTTTTT. Its protein product is CASSSGHEKLFF.

CDR3 sequence reads: CASSQGGTEAFF. DNA of the CDR3: TGTGCCAGCAGCCAGGGAGGGACTGAAGCTTTCTTT. V usage is TRBV11-2 and J usage is TRBJ1-1; possible D gene TRBD1, 5 bases. The germline V gene encodes CDR1 SGHAT and CDR2 FQNNGV. There are 12 residues in the CDR3. V was shortened by 5 bases and J by 5 bases, with 9 bases between the two germline ends.

The chain recombines TRBV9 with TRBJ1-2; 7 bases are shared with TRBD1. Germline values: CDR1 SGDLS, CDR2 YYNGEE. The CDR3 is 12 amino acids. V gave up 7 bases and J gave up 6 bases; unmatched junction bases: 6. This chain's CDR3 is CASGGTADGYTF. As DNA, the CDR3 is TGTGCCAGCGGGGGGACAGCCGATGGCTACACCTTC. Using reference TRBV9 and TRBJ1-2 for the parts outside the CDR3, the full variable domain is DSGVTQTPKHLITATGQRVTLRCSPRSGDLSVYWYQQSLDQGLQFLIQYYNGEERAKGNILERFSAQQFPDLHSELNLSSLELGDSALYFCASGGTADGYTFGSGTRLTVV.

V and J are TRBV28 and TRBJ1-5, with D unclear. The CDR3 is 15 amino acids. Germline lookup yields CDR1 MDHEN and CDR2 SYDVKM. V was shortened by 4 bases and J by 3 bases, with 13 bases between the two germline ends. Here the CDR3 DNA reads TGTGCCAGCAGTTCCCAGACTTTCCTCAATCAGCCCCAGCATTTT. Translating gives CASSSQTFLNQPQHF.